The clone carrying this TCR beta chain was found many times. The target antigen is unknown. The data are from a study of regulatory T cells in long-lasting Graves disease. Findings and limits, study-wide: The small sample size may have reduced accuracy.

Indicated time point: newly diagnosed GD, antithyroid drugs for less than 3 months. Generation of the TCR library employed RNA extracted from PBMCs. EDTA tubes received around 9 milliliters of collected peripheral blood. Germline values: CDR1 MNHEY, CDR2 SMNVEV (reference sequence). This CDR3 has 17 residues. V shed 3 bases and J shed 0 bases, with 15 bases lying between them. Arm-PCR of CDR3 regions and iRepertoire HTBI primers were used to build TCR beta libraries. TCRdb redid the calling of the multiplex PCR reads with MiXCR, one entry per CDR3 protein. The table has more than 450,000 distinct CDR3 sequences, about 11% seen once. Separately, the same data were catalogued under a study of T cells in Graves' hyperthyroidism and ophthalmopathy.

This specimen consisted of peripheral blood mononuclear cells (PBMCs), obtained at new diagnosis, from a patient treated with antithyroid drugs. The TCR sequence derives from a woman between 25 and 40 years old with Graves disease. The chain joins TRBV27 to TRBJ2-1; maybe TRBD1 (6 bases). The CDR3, as DNA: TGTGCCAGCAGTTTGGCCCCCCAGGGGATCTCCTACAATGAGCAGTTCTTC. This translates into CASSLAPQGISYNEQFF.